These 31 T cell receptor beta chains came from one sample sequenced in a study of blood T cell repertoires in COVID-19. Sequencing used immunoSEQ multiplex PCR; TCRdb keeps in-frame clones, though not all of them. The sample holds around 60,000 clones, 75% to 85% seen once. The source material was peripheral blood. All receptors derive from a man aged 50 or older with COVID-19, enrolled during active disease.

The V gene is TRBV7-9, the J gene TRBJ2-4; D perhaps matches TRBD1 (6 bases). The germline gives CDR1 SEHNR, CDR2 FQNEAQ (reference sequence). Trimming shortened V by 4 bases and J by 5 bases, and 18 bases separated the two germline ends. CDR3 length equals 16 residues. Written as DNA, the CDR3 is TGTGCCAGCAGCTGGACAGTGGGGGCCGGACAAAACATTCAGTACTTC. Translated, it gives CASSWTVGAGQNIQYF.

V is TRBV19 and J is TRBJ2-3; the match to TRBD2 covers 9 bases. The germline V gene encodes CDR1 LNHDA and CDR2 SQIVND (reference sequence). J lost 4 bases, V lost 6 bases, and 8 bases had no gene match. This CDR3 region has 15 residues. CDR3 DNA sequence: TGTGCCAGTAGCGCTCCGGGCGGGAGGGCAGATACGCAGTATTTT. Encoded protein: CASSAPGGRADTQYF.

The V and J genes are TRBV7-8 and TRBJ2-5; 7 bases are shared with TRBD2. V lost 5 bases, J lost 2 bases, and 5 bases stayed unmatched. This CDR3 is 14 amino acids long. Germline CDR1 is SGHVS and CDR2 is FQNEAQ. CDR3 nucleotides: TGTGCCAGCAGCCCCAGCGGGATACAAGAGACCCAGTACTTC. Protein sequence: CASSPSGIQETQYF. The variable domain in full, completed from reference TRBV7-8 and TRBJ2-5, reads GAGVSQSPRYKVAKRGQDVALRCDPISGHVSLFWYQQALGQGPEFLTYFQNEAQLDKSGLPSDRFFAERPEGSVSTLKIQRTQQEDSAVYLCASSPSGIQETQYFGPGTRLLVL.

The chain uses TRBV13 and TRBJ1-1, with D tentatively TRBD1 (5 bases). Trimming shortened V by 4 bases and J by 14 bases, and 14 bases separated the two germline ends. The CDR3 sequence is 11 residues long. Germline lookup yields CDR1 PRHDT and CDR2 FYEKMQ (reference sequence). The chain's CDR3 is CASSSGGPGFF. For the CDR3, the DNA is TGTGCCAGCAGCTCCGGGGGACCGGGATTCTTT.

The CDR3 here is CASSSQGAGAGHEQFF. In DNA form, the CDR3 reads TGCGCCAGCAGCTCCCAAGGGGCGGGGGCCGGGCATGAGCAGTTCTTC. The rearrangement uses TRBV5-1 and TRBJ2-1; tentatively, D is TRBD2 (7 bases). The germline V and J ends were trimmed by 3 bases and 8 bases, with 21 bases remaining between them. Germline V gene data show CDR1 as SGHRS and CDR2 as YFSETQ. This CDR3 is 16 amino acids long.

This chain links TRBV7-9 with TRBJ2-7, with D tentatively TRBD1 (6 bases). The CDR3 length is 14 residues. Trimming removed 5 bases from V and 2 bases from J, with 13 bases in between. CDR1 is SEHNR and CDR2 is FQNEAQ in the germline V gene (reference sequence). The DNA of the CDR3 is TGTGCCAGCAGCCAGGGGAGTGTAGCCTACGAGCAGTACTTC. Protein: CASSQGSVAYEQYF.

This chain joins TRBV24-1 and TRBJ2-1, with TRBD1 matching 10 bases. The CDR3 runs 15 residues. Trimming removed 7 bases from V and 4 bases from J; junction bases left unmatched: 6. CDR1 and CDR2 (germline): KGHDR, SFDVKD. In DNA form, the CDR3 reads TGTGCCACCAGGGGGACAGGGGCCGGATACAATGAGCAGTTCTTC. It specifies CATRGTGAGYNEQFF.

This sequence joins TRBV4-3 and TRBJ1-1; D unresolved. V lost 0 bases, J lost 8 bases, and 10 bases lay in between. Germline V gene sequence: CDR1 LGHNA, CDR2 YSLEER. The CDR3 consists of 13 residues. The CDR3 region has the DNA TGCGCCAGCAGCCAAGATTTGAGAGGGGAAGCTTTCTTT. Amino acid sequence: CASSQDLRGEAFF.

The chain links TRBV11-2 to TRBJ1-1; possible D gene TRBD1, 5 bases. Trimming stripped 6 bases from V and 5 bases from J, with 22 bases between. The CDR3 loop spans 16 amino acids. The germline gives CDR1 SGHAT, CDR2 FQNNGV. For the CDR3, the DNA is TGTGCCAGCAGGTCCAATACCCAGGGTCGAGAAACTGAAGCTTTCTTT. Protein: CASRSNTQGRETEAFF.

This clone was recorded once. The rearrangement uses TRBV24-1 and TRBJ2-2; perhaps TRBD1 as D (5 bases). This CDR3 contains 15 residues. V lost 2 bases to trimming and J lost 6 bases, with 12 bases between them. CDR1 KGHDR and CDR2 SFDVKD come from the germline V gene. CDR3 sequence: CATSDWAEGAGELFF. The DNA of the CDR3 is TGTGCCACCAGTGATTGGGCTGAAGGGGCCGGGGAGCTGTTTTTT.

The V gene is TRBV4-3, the J gene TRBJ2-7; the match to TRBD2 covers 15 bases. Trimming removed 0 bases from V and 6 bases from J; junction bases left unmatched: 6. Germline V gene data show CDR1 as LGHNA and CDR2 as YSLEER. The CDR3 has 17 residues. Here the CDR3 reads CASSQELGLAGGSEQYF. DNA of the CDR3: TGCGCCAGCAGCCAAGAGCTGGGACTAGCGGGAGGCTCCGAGCAGTACTTC.

The V call is TRBV27, the J call TRBJ2-1; TRBD1 is a possible D gene (5 bases). The V gene lost 0 bases and the J gene lost 9 bases, with 9 bases spanning the gap. This CDR3 contains 13 residues. Germline loops: CDR1 MNHEY, CDR2 SMNVEV (reference sequence). CDR3 sequence reads: CASSLSDSPEQFF. In nucleotides, the CDR3 is TGTGCCAGCAGTTTATCTGACAGCCCTGAGCAGTTCTTC.

J is TRBJ1-5 and V is TRBV7-2; 7 bases match TRBD1. V lost 1 base and J lost 6; bases outside the gene matches: 3. Germline CDR1 and CDR2: SGHTA and FQGNSA. The CDR3 covers 14 residues. DNA for the CDR3: TGTGCCAGCAGCTTAGAACAGGGGCGTCAGCCCCAGCATTTT. Protein sequence: CASSLEQGRQPQHF.

V gene TRBV7-8 combines with J gene TRBJ2-5; TRBD2 matches at 8 bases. Trimming removed 2 bases from V and 5 bases from J; junction bases left unmatched: 7. This CDR3 region has 15 residues. CDR1 is SGHVS, CDR2 FQNEAQ, per germline. CDR3 in amino acids: CASSLSGRAGETQYF. The CDR3 DNA sequence: TGTGCCAGCAGCTTATCCGGGAGGGCCGGCGAGACCCAGTACTTC.

J is TRBJ1-5 and V is TRBV6-5, with D possibly matching TRBD1 (6 bases). This CDR3 region has 16 residues. Germline CDR1 is MNHEY and CDR2 is SVGAGI. The V gene lost 2 bases and the J gene lost 4 bases, with 15 bases spanning the gap. This chain's CDR3 is CASSYLGRGENQPQHF. The CDR3 DNA follows: TGTGCCAGCAGTTACCTTGGCAGGGGCGAGAATCAGCCCCAGCATTTT.

In DNA form, the CDR3 reads TGTGCCAGCAGCTTTGACAGGGCGGGAACTGAAGCTTTCTTT. This codes for CASSFDRAGTEAFF. The gene calls are TRBV11-2 and TRBJ1-1; 7 bases map to TRBD1. After removal of 3 bases from V and 5 bases from J, the junction contained 6 bases not matched to a gene. Germline V gives CDR1 SGHAT, CDR2 FQNNGV. The CDR3 totals 14 residues.

The J gene is TRBJ2-1, the V gene TRBV6-4; 8 bases align to TRBD2. V lost 0 bases, J lost 7 bases, and 8 bases stayed unmatched. The length of the CDR3 is 16 residues. CDR1 is MRHNA, CDR2 SNTAGT, per germline. CDR3 amino acids: CASSDSPGLESNEQFF. In DNA, the CDR3 is TGTGCCAGCAGTGACTCCCCGGGACTAGAGTCGAATGAGCAGTTCTTC.

The chain has TRBV5-1 and TRBJ2-1; weak D call: TRBD1 (7 bases). Trimming pared 2 bases from V and 2 bases from J, leaving 14 bases between. Germline CDR1 and CDR2: SGHRS and YFSETQ. CDR3 length equals 16 residues. DNA for the CDR3: TGCGCCAGCAGCTTCAGGGGGGACCCCCCCTACAATGAGCAGTTCTTC. Its protein is CASSFRGDPPYNEQFF. The whole variable domain, filled in from reference TRBV5-1 and TRBJ2-1, reads KAGVTQTPRYLIKTRGQQVTLSCSPISGHRSVSWYQQTPGQGLQFLFEYFSETQRNKGNFPGRFSGRQFSNSRSEMNVSTLELGDSALYLCASSFRGDPPYNEQFFGPGTRLTVL.

Only a few counts were recorded for this clone. The J gene is TRBJ2-7, the V gene TRBV4-2; 10 bases line up with TRBD1. CDR1 is LGHNA and CDR2 is YNFKEQ in the germline V gene. V dropped 3 bases and J dropped 7; count of bases not matched to a gene: 9. The CDR3 is 15 amino acids. The CDR3 region has the DNA TGTGCCAGCAGCCAGGACGGGACAGGGGCTGGTGAGCAGTACTTC. It codes for CASSQDGTGAGEQYF.

This clone was detected only a few times. V is TRBV27 and J is TRBJ2-5; D is unclear. The germline V gene has CDR1 MNHEY and CDR2 SMNVEV (reference sequence). Trimming stripped 3 bases from V and 1 base from J, with 12 bases between. This CDR3 region has 15 residues. This chain's CDR3 is CASSFSRQVQETQYF. CDR3 bases: TGTGCCAGCAGTTTCTCCCGGCAGGTCCAAGAGACCCAGTACTTC.

This chain uses TRBV11-3 with TRBJ2-3; D is possibly TRBD1 (6 bases). Germline CDR1 is SGHNT and CDR2 is YENEEA. CDR3 size: 15 residues. V was shortened by 5 bases and J by 3 bases, with 15 bases between the two germline ends. The CDR3 nucleotides are TGTGCCAGCAGCCCTCAGGGGAAGGAGACAGATACGCAGTATTTT. It is translated as CASSPQGKETDTQYF.

The V call is TRBV7-3, the J call TRBJ1-1; D is uncertain. The CDR3 has 13 amino acids. With 5 bases removed from V and 1 base from J, the gap between germline ends came to 8 bases. Per the germline V gene, CDR1 is SGHTA and CDR2 is FQGTGA. The CDR3 region has the DNA TGTGCCAGCAGCATACAGTCGAACACTGAAGCTTTCTTT. Protein sequence: CASSIQSNTEAFF.

The chain recombines TRBV29-1 with TRBJ1-4; a possible D gene is TRBD1 (6 bases). V lost 4 bases and J lost 7, with 16 bases in between. The length of the CDR3 is 14 residues. Germline assignment: CDR1 SQVTM and CDR2 ANQGSEA. This CDR3 reads CSVGLGGGGEKLFF. CDR3 coding DNA: TGCAGCGTTGGTTTGGGGGGAGGGGGTGAAAAACTGTTTTTT.

The genes are TRBV7-6 and TRBJ2-1, with D perhaps TRBD1 (8 bases). Trimming stripped 1 base from V and 7 bases from J, with 14 bases between. CDR1 is SGHVS, CDR2 FNYEAQ, per germline. The CDR3 covers 15 residues. The CDR3 reads CASSLGTGRDNEQFF. The CDR3 DNA reads TGTGCCAGCAGCTTAGGGACAGGGAGGGATAATGAGCAGTTCTTC.

The chain joins TRBV13 to TRBJ2-1; 12 nucleotides align to TRBD2. V was clipped by 4 bases and J by 0 bases; unmatched bases: 4. This CDR3 comprises 17 residues. Germline V lookup: CDR1 PRHDT, CDR2 FYEKMQ (reference sequence). The CDR3 reads CASSSGLAGSSYNEQFF. The CDR3 DNA reads as TGTGCCAGCAGCTCAGGACTAGCGGGAAGCTCCTACAATGAGCAGTTCTTC.

The chain recombines TRBV7-2 with TRBJ1-2; TRBD1 matches 9 bases. V gave up 3 bases and J gave up 4 bases; unmatched junction bases: 6. Germline assignment: CDR1 SGHTA and CDR2 FQGNSA. CDR3 length: 15 amino acids. CDR3 nucleotides: TGTGCCAGCAGCTTCACCGGGACAGGGATCTATGGCTACACCTTC. Its protein product is CASSFTGTGIYGYTF.

This clone was seen just once. The chain has TRBV5-5 and TRBJ1-1, with TRBD1 identical over 8 bases. The CDR3 totals 13 residues. With V trimmed by 10 bases and J by 1 base, 6 bases remained unmatched. Germline V gene data show CDR1 as SGHKS and CDR2 as YYEKEE (reference sequence). Here the CDR3 DNA reads TGTGCCGGGGGGGACAGGCCGAACACTGAAGCTTTCTTT. Protein sequence: CAGGDRPNTEAFF.

The rearrangement links TRBV19 to TRBJ2-3, with 9 bases identical to TRBD2. Per the germline V gene, CDR1 is LNHDA and CDR2 is SQIVND (reference sequence). The CDR3 spans 15 residues. V lost 4 bases and J lost 5; bases outside the gene matches: 7. The CDR3 bases are TGTGCCAGTAGTACGCTAGCGGGGTCTCTAGATACGCAGTATTTT. Its translation: CASSTLAGSLDTQYF.

Ten or more counts support this clone. The chain joins TRBV5-5 to TRBJ2-2; perhaps TRBD2 as D (6 bases). Germline V gene lookup returns CDR1 SGHKS and CDR2 YYEKEE (reference sequence). CDR3 length equals 16 residues. Trimming took off 1 base at V and 1 base at J, with 11 bases between the two ends. The chain's CDR3 is CASSLFAGRNTGELFF. The CDR3 DNA follows: TGTGCCAGCAGCTTGTTTGCGGGAAGGAACACCGGGGAGCTGTTTTTT.

V and J are TRBV6-5 and TRBJ2-1, with D perhaps matching TRBD1 (6 bases). CDR3 length: 14 residues. The germline gives CDR1 MNHEY, CDR2 SVGAGI. Trimming cost V 6 bases and J 3 bases, with 12 bases left between them. As DNA, the CDR3 is TGTGCCAGCAGAGGGGGTGGACTCTACAATGAGCAGTTCTTC. It specifies CASRGGGLYNEQFF.

This rearrangement joins TRBV11-2 to TRBJ1-1; the match to TRBD1 covers 7 bases. CDR1 is SGHAT, CDR2 FQNNGV, per germline. This CDR3 is 14 amino acids long. The J segment lost 3 bases and the V segment lost 5 bases, leaving 6 bases of the junction unmatched. CDR3 protein: CASSKTGFYTEAFF. The CDR3 nucleotides read TGTGCCAGCAGCAAGACAGGGTTCTACACTGAAGCTTTCTTT.